These T cell receptor beta chains were read from a single sample in a study of Ad26.COV2.S vaccination and SARS-CoV-2 variants. TCRdb's copy holds only in-frame clones and misses some; the assay was immunoSEQ multiplex PCR. Among fewer than 500,000 clones, 90% were seen once, and the ten largest hold less than 4.5%. The specimen was peripheral blood, collected in a trial of Ad26.COV2.S vaccine versus placebo. These receptors all come from a person aged 18 to 65 who received the Ad26.COV2.S COVID-19 vaccine or a placebo. CDR3s include the opening cysteine and the closing phenylalanine or tryptophan. A D gene is named only where the DNA matches it firmly. Clone size is given for some rows only: seen once, a few or many times, or a class if the clone is expanded.

j_gene: TRBJ2-4
abundance: .
v_gene: TRBV15
d_gene: .
CDR3aa: CATSFETPFGDIQYF
CDR3nt: TGTGCCACCAGCTTTGAAACGCCGTTCGGGGACATTCAGTACTTC

j_gene: TRBJ2-3
abundance: .
v_gene: TRBV3-1/TRBV3-2
d_gene: TRBD1
CDR3aa: CASGRDRGTDTQYF
CDR3nt: TGTGCCAGCGGCCGGGACAGGGGGACAGATACGCAGTATTTT

j_gene: TRBJ1-4
abundance: .
v_gene: TRBV6-5
d_gene: .
CDR3aa: CASSPRALNEKLFF
CDR3nt: TGTGCCAGCAGTCCCCGGGCCTTAAATGAAAAACTGTTTTTT

j_gene: TRBJ2-7
abundance: .
v_gene: TRBV10-3
d_gene: TRBD1
CDR3aa: CAISESGGRRPSYEQYF
CDR3nt: TGTGCCATCAGTGAGTCAGGGGGCAGGAGACCCTCCTACGAGCAGTACTTC

j_gene: TRBJ1-4
abundance: .
v_gene: TRBV7-9
d_gene: TRBD1
CDR3aa: CASSLGQGENEKLFF
CDR3nt: TGTGCCAGCAGCTTAGGACAGGGAGAGAATGAAAAACTGTTTTTT

j_gene: TRBJ2-1
abundance: .
v_gene: TRBV27
d_gene: TRBD2
CDR3aa: CASNIAGGLHNEQFF
CDR3nt: TGTGCCAGCAACATAGCGGGAGGGCTCCACAATGAGCAGTTCTTC

j_gene: TRBJ1-3
abundance: .
v_gene: TRBV9
d_gene: .
CDR3aa: CASSVVGGRGNTIYF
CDR3nt: TGTGCCAGCAGCGTAGTAGGAGGGCGAGGAAACACCATATATTTT

j_gene: TRBJ1-5
abundance: .
v_gene: TRBV27
d_gene: TRBD1
CDR3aa: CASSFRQGNQPQHF
CDR3nt: TGTGCCAGCAGTTTCAGACAGGGGAATCAGCCCCAGCATTTT

j_gene: TRBJ2-3
abundance: .
v_gene: TRBV5-4
d_gene: TRBD2
CDR3aa: CASRPGTSPDTQYF
CDR3nt: TGTGCCAGCAGACCCGGGACTAGCCCAGATACGCAGTATTTT

j_gene: TRBJ2-7
abundance: .
v_gene: TRBV24-1
d_gene: .
CDR3aa: CATSDPSGPAYEQYF
CDR3nt: TGTGCCACCAGTGATCCTTCAGGGCCCGCCTACGAGCAGTACTTC

j_gene: TRBJ2-1
abundance: .
v_gene: TRBV6-2/TRBV6-3
d_gene: .
CDR3aa: CASSPTWYNEQFF
CDR3nt: TGTGCCAGCAGCCCGACTTGGTACAATGAGCAGTTCTTC

j_gene: TRBJ2-1
abundance: .
v_gene: TRBV7-9
d_gene: .
CDR3aa: CASANPQGRDEQFF
CDR3nt: TGTGCCAGCGCTAACCCACAGGGGAGGGATGAGCAGTTCTTC

j_gene: TRBJ2-3
abundance: .
v_gene: TRBV6-2/TRBV6-3
d_gene: TRBD1
CDR3aa: CASSIPGTGVRTDTQYF
CDR3nt: TGTGCCAGCAGTATTCCGGGGACAGGGGTACGCACAGATACGCAGTATTTT

j_gene: TRBJ1-2
abundance: .
v_gene: TRBV18
d_gene: .
CDR3aa: CASSPQTVQPYGYTF
CDR3nt: TGTGCCAGCTCACCCCAGACAGTACAACCCTATGGCTACACCTTC

j_gene: TRBJ1-1
abundance: .
v_gene: TRBV7-2
d_gene: TRBD1
CDR3aa: CASSKDRGTEAFF
CDR3nt: TGTGCCAGCAGCAAGGACAGGGGAACTGAAGCTTTCTTT

j_gene: TRBJ2-1
abundance: .
v_gene: TRBV6-5
d_gene: .
CDR3aa: CASRPLADSYNEQFF
CDR3nt: TGTGCCAGCAGACCTTTAGCGGACTCCTACAATGAGCAGTTCTTC

j_gene: TRBJ2-3
abundance: .
v_gene: TRBV30
d_gene: TRBD2
CDR3aa: CAWGGASGIFTDTQYF
CDR3nt: TGTGCCTGGGGAGGGGCTAGCGGGATCTTCACAGATACGCAGTATTTT

j_gene: TRBJ2-3
abundance: .
v_gene: TRBV29-1
d_gene: TRBD2
CDR3aa: CSVSSGDTQYF
CDR3nt: TGCAGCGTTAGTAGCGGGGATACGCAGTATTTT

j_gene: TRBJ2-3
abundance: once
v_gene: TRBV5-1
d_gene: TRBD2
CDR3aa: CASSLREDRTDTQYF
CDR3nt: TGCGCCAGCAGCTTGCGGGAGGATCGCACAGATACGCAGTATTTT

j_gene: TRBJ2-3
abundance: .
v_gene: TRBV2
d_gene: TRBD2
CDR3aa: CASSARGGTDTQYF
CDR3nt: TGTGCCAGCAGTGCGCGGGGGGGCACAGATACGCAGTATTTT

j_gene: TRBJ2-7
abundance: .
v_gene: TRBV11-2
d_gene: .
CDR3aa: CASSEPREGAYEQYF
CDR3nt: TGTGCCAGCAGCGAGCCTCGGGAAGGGGCCTACGAGCAGTACTTC

j_gene: TRBJ2-3
abundance: once
v_gene: TRBV27
d_gene: TRBD2
CDR3aa: CASSLSSGRGGTDTQYF
CDR3nt: TGTGCCAGCAGTTTATCTAGCGGGAGAGGAGGCACAGATACGCAGTATTTT

j_gene: TRBJ1-1
abundance: .
v_gene: TRBV5-1
d_gene: .
CDR3aa: CASSLRASSAEAFF
CDR3nt: TGCGCCAGCAGCTTGCGGGCGAGCAGCGCTGAAGCTTTCTTT

j_gene: TRBJ2-5
abundance: .
v_gene: TRBV19
d_gene: .
CDR3aa: CASSIGQVAETQYF
CDR3nt: TGTGCCAGTAGTATTGGGCAGGTAGCAGAGACCCAGTACTTC